These 18 T cell receptor beta chains share one sample of origin, sequenced in a study. From the 5' RACE reads, TCRdb called clonotypes with MiXCR, one entry per CDR3 protein. The sample comprises 35,000 to 50,000 distinct CDR3 sequences, around 30% of which are singletons, and just over 4% rests with the top ten. Sequenced sample: tumor-infiltrating memory CD4+ T cells sorted from the breast tumor. Specified subset: memory CD4+ T cells, CD4+CD45RO+CD25-. The source of these receptors is a female donor with breast cancer.

This chain uses TRBV4-2 with TRBJ2-5, with 7 nucleotides matching TRBD2. CDR3 length: 16 residues. V trimming: 0 bases; J trimming: 9 bases; junction bases outside the gene matches: 13. Germline CDR1 and CDR2: LGHNA and YNFKEQ. The CDR3 here is CASSQDWREYQAAQYF. As DNA, the CDR3 is TGTGCCAGCAGCCAAGATTGGCGGGAGTATCAAGCGGCCCAGTACTTC.

In this sample, this clonotype turned up a few times. The rearrangement uses TRBV5-1 and TRBJ2-7; D may be TRBD1 (5 bases). This CDR3 is built from 14 residues. Trimming left V 0 bases short and J 2 bases short, with 9 bases between. Per the germline V gene, CDR1 is SGHRS and CDR2 is YFSETQ. The CDR3 DNA reads as TGCGCCAGCAGCTTGGAAGGGGTGCCCTACGAGCAGTACTTC. This encodes CASSLEGVPYEQYF.

The rearrangement joins TRBV27 to TRBJ1-6; D remains unclear. Germline-derived CDR1 and CDR2 are MNHEY and SMNVEV (reference sequence). V was clipped by 2 bases and J by 7 bases, with 6 bases between them. This CDR3 has 13 amino acids. CDR3 loop: CASSLRENSPLHF. The CDR3 nucleotides read TGTGCCAGCAGTTTACGGGAAAATTCACCCCTCCACTTT.

This clonotype has just a few counts. J is TRBJ2-7 and V is TRBV4-3; no clear D. Germline loops: CDR1 LGHNA, CDR2 YSLEER. The V gene lost 3 bases and the J gene lost 0 bases, with 6 bases spanning the gap. CDR3 length equals 13 residues. CDR3 residues: CASSQARSYEQYF. The CDR3 nucleotides read TGCGCCAGCAGCCAGGCTCGCTCCTACGAGCAGTACTTC.

This clonotype was seen more than once but under ten times. The chain recombines TRBV18 with TRBJ2-3, with 11 positions matching TRBD2. The CDR3 sequence is 17 residues long. The V and J ends lost 2 bases and 10 bases, in that order; junction bases with no gene match: 14. CDR1 and CDR2 from the germline V gene are KGHSH and LQKENI. CDR3 DNA: TGTGCCAGCTCACCATTTCAAACTAGCGGGAGAAGTAATCCGCAGTATTTT. Its translation: CASSPFQTSGRSNPQYF.

The chain carries TRBV6-2 or TRBV6-3 and TRBJ2-7; D not certain. The CDR3 totals 11 residues. The V gene lost 6 bases and the J gene lost 7 bases, with 10 bases spanning the gap. The germline CDR1 and CDR2 sequences are MNHEY and SVGEGT. CDR3 DNA sequence: TGTGCCAGCAGCCTTGGGGTGGAGCAGTACTTC. Translated: CASSLGVEQYF.

On this clonotype itself: This may come from a read error, since a much larger clone is one base off. The conserved final phenylalanine or tryptophan is absent from the CDR3, which likely points to a read error. The limits of the CDR3 on the DNA are not certain, so only TCRdb's listed CDR3 is given. The genes are TRBV9 and TRBJ2-1; the table's D call, TRBD2, was not checked against the DNA. Germline V gene sequence: CDR1 SGDLS, CDR2 YYNGEE. Including both end residues, the CDR3 is 12 amino acids long. CDR3 loop: CASRDTSGGPFV.

About this clonotype: At one of its ends the junction is not consistent with the germline gene, which may arise from a read error. The V call is TRBV12-3 or TRBV12-4, the J call TRBJ2-1, with D perhaps TRBD1 or TRBD2 (6 bases each). The CDR3 length is 15 residues. The CDR3, as DNA: TGTGCCAGCAGTTTAAAAGGGGGGAGATACAATGAGCGGTTCTTC. This gives the protein CASSLKGGRYNERFF.

This clonotype was seen once. A read error may be the cause here, since a much bigger clone is one base away. The chain has TRBV7-3 and TRBJ1-5; maybe TRBD1 (6 bases). V shed 5 bases and J shed 9 bases, with 14 bases lying between them. The CDR3 runs to 13 residues. From germline, CDR1 is SGHTA and CDR2 FQGTGA. CDR3 sequence (DNA): TGTGCCAGCAGCCCAGGTTGGGGGCGGCCCCAGCATTTT. Its translation is CASSPGWGRPQHF.

CDR3 region: CASTGGTGGSPGELFF. In nucleotides, the CDR3 is TGTGCCAGCACCGGGGGGACTGGCGGGAGTCCCGGGGAGCTGTTTTTT. The J gene is TRBJ2-2, the V gene TRBV27; 7 positions match TRBD2. V trimming: 7 bases; J trimming: 6 bases; junction bases outside the gene matches: 14. The CDR3 contains 16 residues. Germline V lookup: CDR1 MNHEY, CDR2 SMNVEV (reference sequence).

V usage is TRBV5-6 and J usage is TRBJ1-5; D might be TRBD1 (5 bases). Germline values: CDR1 SGHDT, CDR2 YYEEEE. The V end lost 4 bases, the J end lost 7 bases, and 15 bases lay between the germline ends. The CDR3 extends over 14 amino acids. The CDR3: CASSPGPMGQPQHF. CDR3 in DNA: TGTGCCAGCAGCCCGGGACCGATGGGACAGCCCCAGCATTTT.

This clonotype came up a few times. CDR3 amino acids: CASSSGSWEGAYNEQFF. CDR3 DNA: TGTGCCAGCAGCTCCGGGAGTTGGGAGGGCGCCTACAATGAGCAGTTCTTC. The chain links TRBV7-8 to TRBJ2-1; 7 positions agree with TRBD2. The V segment lost 4 bases and the J segment 2 bases; nucleotides outside the gene matches: 11. The germline CDR1 and CDR2 sequences are SGHVS and FQNEAQ. The CDR3 sequence is 17 residues long.

The rearrangement joins TRBV7-8 to TRBJ2-6; D is undetermined. Trimming stripped 6 bases from V and 0 bases from J, with 6 bases between. The CDR3 loop spans 14 amino acids. Germline V CDR1 and CDR2: SGHVS, FQNEAQ. The DNA for the CDR3 is TGTGCCAGCAGGCTTTCCTCTGGGGCCAACGTCCTGACTTTC. Protein sequence: CASRLSSGANVLTF.

CDR3 residues: CASSHTAGTGTETQYF. For the CDR3, the DNA is TGCGCCAGCAGCCACACCGCCGGGACAGGGACCGAGACCCAGTACTTC. The chain joins TRBV4-1 to TRBJ2-5; 9 bases match TRBD1. V was clipped by 3 bases and J by 5 bases; unmatched bases: 10. The germline V gene has CDR1 MGHRA and CDR2 YSYEKL. The CDR3 spans 16 residues.

The chain employs TRBV7-2 and TRBJ1-4, with 7 bases aligning to TRBD1. This CDR3 spans 14 amino acids. Looked up from germline, CDR1 is SGHTA and CDR2 is FQGNSA. J lost 8 bases, V lost 4 bases, and 7 bases had no gene match. The CDR3 here is CASSSSGQREKLFF. The CDR3 bases are TGTGCCAGCAGCTCCTCGGGACAGCGAGAAAAACTGTTTTTT.

This rearrangement joins TRBV27 to TRBJ2-1, with D possibly being TRBD2 (6 bases). The V gene lost 4 bases and the J gene lost 5 bases, with 12 bases spanning the gap. Germline V gene sequence: CDR1 MNHEY, CDR2 SMNVEV (reference sequence). The CDR3 length is 14 residues. The CDR3 DNA reads TGTGCCAGCAGTTGGGCGGGACCAAACAATGAGCAGTTCTTC. Translation: CASSWAGPNNEQFF.

There are a few counts of this clonotype. The chain employs TRBV12-3 or TRBV12-4 and TRBJ1-5, with 7 bases that match TRBD1. Trimming removed 2 bases from V and 7 bases from J; junction bases left unmatched: 2. The CDR3 consists of 13 residues. CDR3 in amino acids: CASSLQGVQPQHF. In DNA, the CDR3 is TGTGCCAGCAGTTTACAGGGGGTCCAGCCCCAGCATTTT.

The J gene is TRBJ2-7, the V gene TRBV20-1, with 12 bases identical to TRBD2. Germline V gene sequence: CDR1 DFQATT, CDR2 SNEGSKA (reference sequence). The CDR3 loop spans 14 amino acids. With V trimmed by 6 bases and J by 1 base, 4 bases remained unmatched. Here the CDR3 reads CSASGLAGSYEQYF. The CDR3 DNA is TGCAGTGCCTCGGGACTAGCGGGTTCCTACGAGCAGTACTTC.